These 27 T cell receptor beta chains were all obtained from the same sample, sequenced in a study of T cells after yellow fever vaccination. A single record per CDR3 protein comes from TCRdb applying MiXCR to the 5' RACE reads. This table has hundreds of thousands of distinct CDR3 sequences, roughly an eighth appearing once. The input for sequencing was PBMCs, taken on the day of the yellow fever booster vaccination. The source of these receptors is a man aged 25-40 years who received the YFV17D yellow fever vaccine.

In this sample, this clonotype turned up a few times. The chain carries TRBV29-1 and TRBJ2-2; TRBD2 matches at 7 bases. The CDR3 consists of 13 residues. Germline CDR1 and CDR2: SQVTM and ANQGSEA. The V and J ends lost 7 bases and 5 bases, in that order; junction bases with no gene match: 7. The CDR3 protein is CSALKRDTGELFF. As DNA, the CDR3 is TGCAGCGCCCTTAAGCGGGATACCGGGGAGCTGTTTTTT.

The V and J genes are TRBV7-8 and TRBJ2-5; D uncertain. V was trimmed by 3 bases and J by 4 bases, leaving 12 bases between them. The CDR3 extends over 14 amino acids. Germline values: CDR1 SGHVS, CDR2 FQNEAQ. CDR3 protein: CASSFADMGETQYF. CDR3 DNA sequence: TGTGCCAGCAGCTTCGCCGACATGGGAGAGACCCAGTACTTC.

This clonotype was observed at least ten times. V is TRBV20-1 and J is TRBJ1-5; 7 nucleotides line up with TRBD1. The CDR3 spans 13 residues. Germline lookup yields CDR1 DFQATT and CDR2 SNEGSKA (reference sequence). With 2 bases clipped from V and 4 bases from J, the junction kept 2 bases outside the gene matches. The CDR3 spells CSARRDSNQPQHF. CDR3 coding DNA: TGCAGTGCTAGACGGGACAGTAATCAGCCCCAGCATTTT.

CDR3 in amino acids: CASSSSTGGRDTQYF. Here the CDR3 DNA reads TGCGCCAGCAGCTCGTCGACAGGGGGGAGAGATACGCAGTATTTT. V gene TRBV5-1 combines with J gene TRBJ2-3; 9 positions agree with TRBD1. CDR1 is SGHRS, CDR2 YFSETQ, per germline. The CDR3 totals 15 residues. With V trimmed by 3 bases and J by 5 bases, 7 bases remained unmatched.

This chain uses TRBV12-3 or TRBV12-4 with TRBJ1-5, with D possibly TRBD1 on 6 matching bases. This CDR3 has 14 residues. The V end lost 5 bases, the J end lost 3 bases, and 11 bases lay between the germline ends. This chain's CDR3 is CASSRQGINQPQHF. Here the CDR3 DNA reads TGTGCCAGCAGTCGCCAGGGGATCAATCAGCCCCAGCATTTT.

This clonotype was observed a few times. The CDR3 here is CASNPDSGSFYEQYF. The CDR3 DNA reads TGTGCCAGCAACCCCGATAGCGGGAGCTTTTACGAGCAGTACTTC. The chain has TRBV2 and TRBJ2-7, with 9 bases aligning to TRBD2. CDR1 and CDR2 (germline): SNHLY, FYNNEI. V lost 7 bases and J lost 4; bases outside the gene matches: 11. This CDR3 is 15 amino acids long. The entire variable domain, with the rest obtained from reference TRBV2 and TRBJ2-7, is as follows: EPEVTQTPSHQVTQMGQEVILRCVPISNHLYFYWYRQILGQKVEFLVSFYNNEISEKSEIFDDQFSVERPDGSNFTLKIRSTKLEDSAMYFCASNPDSGSFYEQYFGPGTRLTVT.

CDR3 nucleotides: TGTGCCAGCGCCTTAGCGGGAGTCCTTACGCAGTATTTT. Translation: CASALAGVLTQYF. V and J are TRBV27 and TRBJ2-3; 9 bases fit TRBD2. Trimming cost V 8 bases and J 8 bases; bases outside gene matches: 8. CDR1 and CDR2 from the germline V gene are MNHEY and SMNVEV (reference sequence). The CDR3 consists of 13 residues.

The V gene is TRBV5-6, the J gene TRBJ1-1, with 8 bases that match TRBD1. This CDR3 comprises 17 residues. V was pared by 0 bases and J by 1 base, with 8 bases of the junction left unmatched. Germline V gene sequence: CDR1 SGHDT, CDR2 YYEEEE. Here the CDR3 DNA reads TGTGCCAGCAGCTTGGTGACAGGGGCCTTGTCGAACACTGAAGCTTTCTTT. Its protein product is CASSLVTGALSNTEAFF. Variable domain in full (rest from reference TRBV5-6 and TRBJ1-1): DAGVTQSPTHLIKTRGQQVTLRCSPKSGHDTVSWYQQALGQGPQFIFQYYEEEERQRGNFPDRFSGHQFPNYSSELNVNALLLGDSALYLCASSLVTGALSNTEAFFGQGTRLTVV.

J is TRBJ2-5 and V is TRBV5-1; no definite D call. V dropped 0 bases and J dropped 2 bases, with 8 bases sitting between them. The germline gives CDR1 SGHRS, CDR2 YFSETQ. The CDR3 sequence is 14 residues long. CDR3 protein: CASSLAPPQETQYF. CDR3 coding DNA: TGCGCCAGCAGCTTGGCGCCCCCACAAGAGACCCAGTACTTC.

This clonotype appeared a few times. The J gene is TRBJ2-7, the V gene TRBV7-2; D is unresolved. There are 15 residues in the CDR3. Deletions cut 0 bases from V and 4 bases from J, with 13 bases between. Germline V gene lookup returns CDR1 SGHTA and CDR2 FQGNSA. This chain's CDR3 is CASSLALGPGYEQYF. In nucleotides, the CDR3 is TGTGCCAGCAGCTTAGCTTTAGGGCCCGGATACGAGCAGTACTTC.

This clonotype was observed at least ten times. This chain joins TRBV20-1 and TRBJ2-3, with no clear D. Trimming took off 4 bases at V and 4 bases at J, with 9 bases between the two ends. The CDR3 length is 12 residues. The germline gives CDR1 DFQATT, CDR2 SNEGSKA (reference sequence). The CDR3 protein is CSANPTPDTQYF. The CDR3 nucleotides are TGCAGTGCTAACCCGACACCAGATACGCAGTATTTT.

This clonotype was counted between two and nine times. The chain employs TRBV3-1 and TRBJ2-3; no clear D. There are 14 residues in the CDR3. Trimming took off 0 bases at V and 7 bases at J, with 11 bases between the two ends. Germline V lookup: CDR1 LGHDT, CDR2 YNNKEL (reference sequence). CDR3 DNA sequence: TGTGCCAGCAGCCAAGATTCACGAGCATATACGCAGTATTTT. It encodes CASSQDSRAYTQYF.

This sequence joins TRBV6-6 and TRBJ1-5; D remains ambiguous. V was shortened by 0 bases and J by 7 bases, with 4 bases between the two germline ends. Germline V lookup: CDR1 MNHNY, CDR2 SVGAGI (reference sequence). This CDR3 comprises 12 residues. DNA for the CDR3: TGTGCCAGCAGTTACTCGGGGCAGCCCCAGCATTTT. It is translated as CASSYSGQPQHF.

This clonotype was detected only once. The chain has TRBV5-5 and TRBJ2-3, with D perhaps TRBD2 (6 bases). With 7 bases removed from V and 1 base from J, the gap between germline ends came to 16 bases. The CDR3 spans 15 residues. CDR1 is SGHKS, CDR2 YYEKEE, per germline (reference sequence). CDR3: CASGPGDFCTDTQYF. CDR3 in DNA: TGTGCCAGCGGCCCTGGGGACTTCTGCACAGATACGCAGTATTTT.

The rearrangement uses TRBV29-1 and TRBJ2-3, with 7 bases fitting TRBD2. J was trimmed by 1 base and V by 1 base; bases with no gene match: 2. The CDR3 runs to 14 residues. Per the germline V gene, CDR1 is SQVTM and CDR2 is ANQGSEA. CDR3 in amino acids: CSVEGTSGTDTQYF. CDR3 sequence (DNA): TGCAGCGTTGAAGGAACTAGCGGCACAGATACGCAGTATTTT.

The V call is TRBV30, the J call TRBJ2-3; D is unclear. V shed 1 base and J shed 4 bases, with 9 bases lying between them. This CDR3 has 13 residues. The germline CDR1 and CDR2 sequences are GTSNPN and SVGIG (reference sequence). The CDR3 coding sequence is TGTGCCTGGAGTGCCGTAACCGCAGATACGCAGTATTTT. This translates into CAWSAVTADTQYF.

The chain carries TRBV14 and TRBJ2-1; D unclear. The V and J ends lost 1 base and 0 bases respectively, with 16 bases between them. Germline values: CDR1 SGHDN, CDR2 FVKESK. The CDR3 is 18 amino acids. The CDR3 coding sequence is TGTGCCAGCAGCCAAGGACTGGGATGGGCGAGCTCCTACAATGAGCAGTTCTTC. It codes for CASSQGLGWASSYNEQFF.

This rearrangement joins TRBV7-2 to TRBJ2-7; the match to TRBD2 covers 14 bases. The CDR3 consists of 17 residues. V was clipped by 5 bases and J by 5 bases; unmatched bases: 11. CDR1 and CDR2 (germline): SGHTA, FQGNSA. CDR3 sequence reads: CASSRRGTSGRPHEQYF. In DNA, the CDR3 is TGTGCCAGCAGCCGCCGGGGGACTAGCGGGAGACCCCACGAGCAGTACTTC.

This clonotype was detected only a few times. This rearrangement joins TRBV5-1 to TRBJ1-5, with a tentative D call TRBD1 (5 bases). CDR3 length equals 13 residues. V was pared by 7 bases and J by 5 bases, with 13 bases between. Germline CDR1 is SGHRS and CDR2 is YFSETQ. CDR3 bases: TGCGCCAGCGGCCTGGGACCGGATCAGCCCCAGCATTTT. Translation gives CASGLGPDQPQHF.

V is TRBV29-1 and J is TRBJ2-7, with 10 nucleotides matching TRBD2. This CDR3 region has 15 residues. Germline loops: CDR1 SQVTM, CDR2 ANQGSEA. J lost 6 bases, V lost 5 bases, and 13 bases had no gene match. CDR3: CSVKRTSGPSGEQYF. The CDR3 nucleotides read TGCAGCGTTAAGAGGACTAGCGGACCCTCGGGCGAGCAGTACTTC.

The rearrangement links TRBV7-9 to TRBJ2-4; 11 bases fit TRBD2. Trimming removed 4 bases from V and 2 bases from J; junction bases left unmatched: 7. The germline CDR1 and CDR2 sequences are SEHNR and FQNEAQ (reference sequence). The CDR3 contains 17 residues. CDR3 region: CASSSLTSGSSKNIQYF. The DNA of the CDR3 is TGTGCCAGCAGCTCCCTAACTAGCGGGAGTTCCAAAAACATTCAGTACTTC.

The V call is TRBV4-2, the J call TRBJ1-2; D gene ambiguous. V was shortened by 0 bases and J by 7 bases, with 12 bases between the two germline ends. The CDR3 runs to 14 residues. CDR1 is LGHNA, CDR2 YNFKEQ, per germline. CDR3 nucleotides: TGTGCCAGCAGCCAAGAACTGGACGGTCGTGGCTACACCTTC. Translating it yields CASSQELDGRGYTF.

The gene calls are TRBV29-1 and TRBJ1-3; 9 bases are a match to TRBD1. The CDR3 totals 15 residues. J was trimmed by 0 bases and V by 7 bases; bases with no gene match: 7. Germline-derived CDR1 and CDR2 are SQVTM and ANQGSEA. CDR3 bases: TGCAGCGCTATGGGACAGGGATACTCTGGAAACACCATATATTTT. Translation: CSAMGQGYSGNTIYF. Full variable domain (remainder filled in from reference TRBV29-1 and TRBJ1-3): SAVISQKPSRDICQRGTSLTIQCQVDSQVTMMFWYRQQPGQSLTLIATANQGSEATYESGFVIDKFPISRPNLTFSTLTVSNMSPEDSSIYLCSAMGQGYSGNTIYFGEGSWLTVV.

This chain connects TRBV7-8 to TRBJ1-6; maybe TRBD1 (5 bases). The CDR3 has 18 residues. Germline CDR1 SGHVS, CDR2 FQNEAQ. V was clipped by 2 bases and J by 0 bases, with 14 bases between them. The CDR3 protein is CASSLSLSGSSYNSPLHF. CDR3 sequence (DNA): TGTGCCAGCAGCTTAAGTTTGTCAGGGAGCTCCTATAATTCACCCCTCCACTTT.

The table lists this clonotype with a few counts. V and J are TRBV12-3 or TRBV12-4 and TRBJ2-1; D gene unclear. The CDR3 runs 14 residues. The V and J ends lost 4 bases and 8 bases respectively, with 15 bases between them. The CDR3 sequence: CASSSDHTYDEQFF. The DNA for the CDR3 is TGTGCCAGCAGTTCGGACCATACTTACGATGAGCAGTTCTTC.

The chain has TRBV5-1 and TRBJ2-5; weak D call: TRBD2 (6 bases). The V end was cut by 1 base, the J end by 5 bases, with 21 bases between. The germline CDR1 and CDR2 sequences are SGHRS and YFSETQ. The CDR3 is made up of 17 amino acids. DNA for the CDR3: TGCGCCAGCAGCTTGCATAAAAGACTAGGAGAGAGGGAGACCCAGTACTTC. Translated, it gives CASSLHKRLGERETQYF.

This chain links TRBV4-2 with TRBJ2-2, with TRBD1 matching 9 bases. CDR3 length: 19 amino acids. V shed 8 bases and J 5 bases; nucleotides not matched to a gene: 21. Germline V CDR1 and CDR2: LGHNA, YNFKEQ. CDR3 protein: CASGPGTGCSVFRTGELFF. Here the CDR3 DNA reads TGTGCCAGCGGCCCCGGGACAGGGTGCTCAGTTTTTCGTACCGGGGAGCTGTTTTTT.